This T cell receptor (beta chain) was recorded in a study of T-cell memory formation after mild COVID-19. Across the study: Largely donor-specific sequence clusters came from a couple of donors. General study results and limits: Clonal second-wave expansions that peaked on day 37 had unconfirmed SARS-CoV-2 specificity.

Germline V lookup: CDR1 SGHVS, CDR2 FQNEAQ. V was clipped by 6 bases and J by 7 bases; unmatched bases: 8. The CDR3 consists of 14 residues. TCRdb itself ran the 5' RACE reads through MiXCR, one entry per CDR3 protein. The sample lists 150,000 to 200,000 distinct CDR3 sequences, roughly 23% occurring once. This clonotype was seen a few times. The antigen is not known. The V and J genes are TRBV7-8 and TRBJ1-2; 10 bases are a match to TRBD1. The sequence came from an adult woman who had mild COVID-19 (a few samples of this study predate the infection). Cell type and time point are not known. Sequenced material: PBMCs or a T cell subset sorted from them (not recorded which). The CDR3 nucleotides are TGTGCCAGCAGTTTCCGGACAGGGGGAGGTGGCTACACCTTC. As protein: CASSFRTGGGGYTF.